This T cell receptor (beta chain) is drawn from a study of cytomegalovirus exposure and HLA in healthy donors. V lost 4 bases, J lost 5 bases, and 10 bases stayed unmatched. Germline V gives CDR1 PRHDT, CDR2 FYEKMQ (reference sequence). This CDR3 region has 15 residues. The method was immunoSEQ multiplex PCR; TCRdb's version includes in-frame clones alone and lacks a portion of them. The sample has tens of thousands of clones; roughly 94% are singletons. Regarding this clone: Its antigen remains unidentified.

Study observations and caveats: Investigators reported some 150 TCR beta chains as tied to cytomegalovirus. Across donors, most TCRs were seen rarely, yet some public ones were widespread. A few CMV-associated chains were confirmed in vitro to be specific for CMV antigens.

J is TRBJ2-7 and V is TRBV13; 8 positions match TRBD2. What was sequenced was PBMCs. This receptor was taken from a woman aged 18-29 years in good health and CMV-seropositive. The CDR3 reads CASSWNGRAAHEQYF. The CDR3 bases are TGTGCCAGCAGCTGGAACGGGAGGGCCGCCCACGAGCAGTACTTC.